What follows is one TCR beta chain and its context. Antigen unknown. CDR3 length: 13 residues. V shed 6 bases and J 13 bases; nucleotides not matched to a gene: 9. Germline V gives CDR1 SGHTA, CDR2 FQGTGA. The entry originates in a study of blood T cells in healthy people across ages. The study's findings and limits: Naive T cell percentage showed a strong correlation with the diversity of TCR beta.

PCR was performed a second time for roughly 7 to 11 cycles using a sample-barcoded 5' primer and a J-beta primer mix. Unique molecular identifiers of 12 random nucleotides labeled each cDNA. Sequencing of every sample gave 2.5 million or more CDR3-containing paired-end reads. TCRdb used MiXCR to reprocess the 5' RACE reads, holding one entry per CDR3 protein. The sample carries 1 million or so distinct CDR3 sequences, more than 40% recorded once. Healthy Caucasian individuals from Russia aged roughly 6 to 100 were enrolled as donors. This receptor was obtained from a woman aged 60-70 years in good health. The chain recombines TRBV7-3 with TRBJ2-1; 10 bases map to TRBD2. Input material: blood. The DNA for the CDR3 is TGTGCCAGCAGGACAGGACTAGCGGCCCCCCAGTTCTTC. Its translation: CASRTGLAAPQFF.